This record concerns one T cell receptor (beta chain) sequence. The sample belongs to a study of blood T cell repertoires in COVID-19. Study-wide background: Samples of COVID-19 (acute and convalescent) were obtained from the United States, Italy and Spain. T cells, B-cell-depleted T cells, or PBMCs supplied cDNA or gDNA.

Germline V gene sequence: CDR1 MDHEN, CDR2 SYDVKM. This CDR3 has 15 amino acids. Trimming shortened V by 5 bases and J by 0 bases, and 13 bases separated the two germline ends. Authors' processing steps: Amplification with reference gene primers provided the estimates of nucleated cell counts. Data came from immunoSEQ multiplex PCR; TCRdb stores just in-frame clones and leaves some out. D and trimming come from the DNA, and the V and J calls and clone size come from that table. Seen here are under 50,000 clones, 80% to 90% observed once, and the top ten hold 1% to 1.5%. This TCR was sampled from a woman in her forties with acute or convalescent COVID-19. This rearrangement joins TRBV28 to TRBJ1-2; the D gene is possibly TRBD1 (5 bases). Sequenced sample: peripheral blood. The CDR3 DNA sequence: TGTGCCAGCAGTCCGCCGGGGACTGCTAACTATGGCTACACCTTC. Its protein is CASSPPGTANYGYTF.